This T cell receptor beta chain was identified in a study of T cells in Graves' hyperthyroidism and ophthalmopathy. The overall study: Before treatment of any kind, peripheral blood was taken at initial diagnosis.

Researchers took RNA transcripts and amplified the TCR beta CDR3 regions from them. Researchers ran a first-round RT-PCR on the TCR CDR3 using the HTBI primer set. TCRdb re-called the multiplex PCR reads with MiXCR, one entry per CDR3 protein. The sample lists hundreds of thousands of distinct CDR3 sequences; approximately 15% were seen once. This clonotype was seen ten or more times. This CDR3 is 15 amino acids long. V lost 3 bases to trimming and J lost 0 bases, with 9 bases between them. The V call is TRBV12-3 or TRBV12-4, the J call TRBJ1-5; no firm D call. The sequence was collected from a woman aged 40 to 50 with Graves' ophthalmopathy. Specimen: blood. CDR3 sequence reads: CASSFADRSNQPQHF. The CDR3 nucleotides are TGTGCCAGCAGTTTTGCAGACCGTAGCAATCAGCCCCAGCATTTT.